A selection of T cell receptor beta chains follows, all from one sample in a study of cytomegalovirus exposure and HLA in healthy donors. Only in-frame clones appear in the TCRdb table, and some are missing; sequencing was by immunoSEQ multiplex PCR. Of around 38,000 clones in the sample, about 66% were seen once. Specimen: PBMCs. Receptor source: a man aged 50 to 59 in good health and CMV-seropositive. CDR3s include the opening cysteine and the closing phenylalanine or tryptophan. Rows may omit the clone size; those that give it use once, few, many or a size class.

TRBV7-9	TRBJ1-5	few	CASSRGQGGNQPQHF
TRBV6-5	TRBJ1-1	few	CASSYYRGAGTEAFF
TRBV18	TRBJ1-3	-	CASSSTGAGNTIYF
TRBV6-1	TRBJ1-2	-	CASSEGKGAVRGYTF
TRBV2	TRBJ1-1	-	CASTLDTLTTEAFF
TRBV7-2	TRBJ1-1	few	CASSFVRNTEAFF
TRBV6-1	TRBJ2-5	-	CARDRGAGETQYF
TRBV5-6	TRBJ2-3	few	CASSAQGTDTQYF
TRBV19	TRBJ1-5	-	CASSPGQGRNQPQHF
TRBV15	TRBJ1-4	-	CATSRDRGAGEKLFF
TRBV4-1	TRBJ2-2	once	CASSLSSLAGELFF
TRBV28	TRBJ1-1	few	CASLRGGAGTEAFF
TRBV2	TRBJ1-1	-	CASTENRGLRNTEAFF
TRBV30	TRBJ1-2	few	CAWSVSPYGYTF
TRBV6-5	TRBJ2-2	-	CASTPGTPAAGELFF
TRBV2	TRBJ1-5	many	CASSYIEGSQHF
TRBV13	TRBJ1-6	-	CASGPGGYNSPLHF
TRBV9	TRBJ1-1	-	CASSGQGLPEAFF
TRBV27	TRBJ1-2	-	CASSLGNRGFKGYTF
TRBV28	TRBJ1-2	-	CASSLGASAGYGYTF
TRBV28	TRBJ2-7	-	CASSPGQGFGEQYF
TRBV15	TRBJ2-5	-	CATSRRQGIQETQYF
TRBV28	TRBJ2-1	-	CASIGQGVNEQFF
TRBV7-2	TRBJ1-5	-	CASSLVSSDNQPQHF
TRBV5-4	TRBJ2-1	-	CASSSRDWGNEQFF
TRBV7-2	TRBJ2-3	few	CASSWRIAGGADTQYF
TRBV19	TRBJ2-7	few	CASGQGRYEQYF
TRBV9	TRBJ2-2	-	CASSYPTGPGELFF
TRBV19	TRBJ1-5	-	CASSMRGLHF
TRBV14	TRBJ2-7	-	CASSHGRGSSYEQYF
TRBV7-2	TRBJ2-5	-	CASSLGRGQETQYF
TRBV5-4	TRBJ2-3	-	CASSSMRDTQYF
TRBV4-1	TRBJ2-7	-	CASSQLAGSSYEQYF
TRBV7-9	TRBJ2-5	-	CASSPSLQGAEETQYF
TRBV5-6	TRBJ2-1	few	CASSPLGTGGYNEQFF
TRBV11-2	TRBJ2-7	-	CASSLTGVSSYEQYF
TRBV18	TRBJ2-2	-	CASSPPTGRETGELFF
TRBV9	TRBJ1-1	-	CASSGGKNTEAFF
TRBV19	TRBJ1-2	-	CASRMGRDYGYTF
TRBV9	TRBJ2-1	-	CASSVSGTRTNEQFF
TRBV7-2	TRBJ2-1	-	CASSLALWDRELF
TRBV6-1	TRBJ2-2	once	CATQGGDTGELFF
TRBV7-2	TRBJ1-1	-	CASSFTLNTEAFF
TRBV7-3	TRBJ2-3	-	CASSRDTTDTQYF
TRBV29-1	TRBJ1-2	once	CSVGGDRGTYYGYTF
TRBV2	TRBJ1-5	once	CASKGTGSQPQHF
TRBV5-1	TRBJ1-5	-	CASSPGTAHQPQHF
TRBV4-1	TRBJ2-7	few	CASSLSGGGARAYEQYF
TRBV5-4	TRBJ2-1	once	CASSGQVGGSNEQFF
TRBV6-1	TRBJ1-5	-	CATSPAANQPQHF
TRBV7-9	TRBJ1-1	few	CASSLATGEAFF
TRBV13	TRBJ2-7	-	CAGLAGGLIAYEQYF
TRBV6-1	TRBJ1-1	-	CASSVRGREDTEAFF